Listed below are T cell receptor beta chains from one sample, sequenced in a study of cytomegalovirus exposure and HLA in healthy donors. Here immunoSEQ multiplex PCR was the method, and the copy in TCRdb shows in-frame clones only, minus some. The sample lists over 55,000 clones, 70% to 85% occurring once. Sequenced input: PBMCs. The source is a man in his forties in good health and CMV-seronegative. The CDR3 runs from the conserved cysteine through the conserved F or W. A D gene is named only where the DNA matches it firmly. Where a row states a size, it is once, few, many or the class of an expanded clone; other rows omit it.

v_call	clone_size	j_call	d_call	cdr3_aa	cdr3_nt
TRBV4-3	NA	TRBJ2-2	NA	CASSQVFRGAGELFF	TGCGCCAGCAGCCAAGTTTTCCGGGGAGCCGGGGAGCTGTTTTTT
TRBV13	NA	TRBJ2-5	TRBD1	CASQGQGETQYF	TGTGCCAGCCAAGGACAGGGAGAGACCCAGTACTTC
TRBV15	NA	TRBJ2-5	TRBD1	CATSRGQQETQYF	TGTGCCACCAGCAGGGGACAGCAAGAGACCCAGTACTTC
TRBV6-4	NA	TRBJ1-1	TRBD1	CASSFGQGTEAFF	TGTGCCAGCAGTTTCGGACAGGGCACTGAAGCTTTCTTT
TRBV5-1	NA	TRBJ2-2	TRBD1	CASSPGQRTGELFF	TGCGCCAGCAGCCCGGGACAGAGGACCGGGGAGCTGTTTTTT
TRBV7-8	NA	TRBJ2-3	NA	CASSLDPRRLGGATDTQYF	TGTGCCAGCAGCTTAGACCCCCGGCGATTAGGAGGGGCCACAGATACGCAGTATTTT
TRBV5-1	few	TRBJ2-1	TRBD2	CASSFVSGGYNEQFF	TGCGCCAGCAGCTTCGTTAGCGGGGGGTACAATGAGCAGTTCTTC
TRBV28	NA	TRBJ1-5	TRBD1	CASRGQGAAQPQHF	TGTGCCAGCAGAGGACAGGGGGCAGCTCAGCCCCAGCATTTT
TRBV2	NA	TRBJ1-5	NA	CASSESRAEQPQHF	TGTGCCAGCAGTGAAAGCAGGGCTGAGCAGCCCCAGCATTTT
TRBV4-3	NA	TRBJ2-7	NA	CASSPGQTYEQYF	TGCGCCAGCAGCCCCGGACAAACCTACGAGCAGTACTTC
TRBV30	NA	TRBJ2-1	TRBD2	CAWSPTSLHEQFF	TGTGCCTGGAGTCCGACTAGCCTCCATGAGCAGTTCTTC
TRBV11-3	NA	TRBJ2-3	TRBD2	CASSTTSGGTDTQYF	TGTGCCAGCAGCACCACTAGCGGGGGCACAGATACGCAGTATTTT
TRBV30	NA	TRBJ1-4	NA	CAWSIGAGEEKLFF	TGTGCCTGGAGTATTGGGGCTGGTGAGGAAAAACTGTTTTTT
TRBV7-8	NA	TRBJ2-7	TRBD1	CASSLMGQSYEQYF	TGTGCCAGCAGCTTAATGGGACAGTCCTACGAGCAGTACTTC
TRBV7-8	NA	TRBJ1-1	NA	CASGPGGLGDTEAFF	TGTGCCTCCGGACCGGGGGGGTTGGGGGACACTGAAGCTTTCTTT
TRBV27	NA	TRBJ2-5	NA	CASSFRGRGETQYF	TGTGCCAGCAGTTTCCGGGGCAGGGGCGAGACCCAGTACTTC
TRBV9	NA	TRBJ2-1	TRBD1	CASSVDSTGGLIYEQFF	TGTGCCAGCAGCGTAGACTCAACAGGGGGCCTAATTTATGAGCAGTTCTTC
TRBV7-7	NA	TRBJ2-1	TRBD2	CASSLMSSGSSYNEQFF	TGTGCTAGCAGCTTAATGTCTAGCGGGAGCTCCTACAATGAGCAGTTCTTC
TRBV9	NA	TRBJ2-1	NA	CASSVGGGGEQFF	TGTGCCAGCAGCGTAGGGGGGGGCGGTGAGCAGTTCTTC
TRBV7-7	NA	TRBJ2-3	TRBD2	CASSLGLGATDTQYF	TGTGCCAGCAGCCTAGGACTAGGAGCGACAGATACGCAGTATTTT